This entry lists 4 T cell receptor beta chains sequenced from one sample in a study of T cell responses to AZD1222 COVID-19 vaccine. TCRdb keeps only in-frame clones here, not all; method: immunoSEQ multiplex PCR. This table has approximately 150,000 clones, approximately 91% appearing once. The starting material was peripheral blood, obtained 28 days after the second dose of the MenACWY control vaccine. The receptors here all came from an adult who received the MenACWY meningococcal vaccine as a control.

V usage is TRBV6-5 and J usage is TRBJ1-6, with 7 nucleotides matching TRBD1. This CDR3 comprises 14 residues. The V gene's germline CDR1 is MNHEY and CDR2 SVGAGI. J lost 6 bases, V lost 6 bases, and 5 bases had no gene match. CDR3 residues: CASRTDRFNSPLHF. The CDR3 DNA follows: TGTGCCAGCAGGACGGACAGGTTTAATTCACCCCTCCACTTT.

The chain has TRBV30 and TRBJ1-5; D is ambiguous. V was clipped by 0 bases and J by 7 bases, with 13 bases between them. CDR1 and CDR2 from the germline V gene are GTSNPN and SVGIG (reference sequence). The CDR3 totals 14 residues. The CDR3 bases are TGTGCCTGGAGTGTACCACAGCTCGGGCAGCCCCAGCATTTT. Residues: CAWSVPQLGQPQHF.

The rearrangement uses TRBV28 and TRBJ1-6, with D uncertain. The ends were cut back, 9 bases at V and 7 bases at J, with 13 bases in the middle. Germline-derived CDR1 and CDR2 are MDHEN and SYDVKM. CDR3 length: 13 residues. The CDR3 reads CASAGRKNSPLHF. Here the CDR3 DNA reads TGTGCCAGTGCCGGACGGAAGAATTCACCCCTCCACTTT. The complete variable domain, with remaining parts taken from reference TRBV28 and TRBJ1-6, reads DVKVTQSSRYLVKRTGEKVFLECVQDMDHENMFWYRQDPGLGLRLIYFSYDVKMKEKGDIPEGYSVSREKKERFSLILESASTNQTSMYLCASAGRKNSPLHFGNGTRLTVT.

The chain has TRBV5-1 and TRBJ2-5; 7 nucleotides line up with TRBD1. The CDR3 contains 14 residues. V lost 1 base and J lost 5; bases outside the gene matches: 5. The germline V gene has CDR1 SGHRS and CDR2 YFSETQ. In DNA, the CDR3 is TGCGCCAGCAGCTTGTCAGGGGGAGTCGAGACCCAGTACTTC. Translating it yields CASSLSGGVETQYF.